The 11 T cell receptor beta chains presented below share a single source sample, sequenced in a study of cytomegalovirus exposure and HLA in healthy donors. Primers included in the PCR were 60 Vbeta and 13 Jbeta primers. The repertoire was sequenced with immunoSEQ multiplex PCR; TCRdb's copy has only in-frame clones and lacks some. The sample holds tens of thousands of clones. Sequenced material: PBMCs. The receptors were sampled from a man in his fifties or sixties in good health and CMV-seropositive.

The chain couples TRBV11-2 to TRBJ1-2; 7 bases map to TRBD1. The germline V gene has CDR1 SGHAT and CDR2 FQNNGV. The CDR3 contains 15 residues. V shed 6 bases and J 2 bases; nucleotides not matched to a gene: 9. The DNA of the CDR3 is TGTGCCAGCAGACTTGTAGGGGGCGGAAACTATGGCTACACCTTC. It yields the protein CASRLVGGGNYGYTF.

The chain carries TRBV6-5 and TRBJ1-1; 8 bases are a match to TRBD1. V dropped 0 bases and J dropped 1; count of bases not matched to a gene: 4. Per germline, CDR1 MNHEY and CDR2 SVGAGI. The CDR3 has 16 residues. The CDR3 DNA reads as TGTGCCAGCAGTTACTCGAGTGGGACAGGGAACACTGAAGCTTTCTTT. Translation gives CASSYSSGTGNTEAFF.

The chain combines TRBV7-8 with TRBJ1-2; TRBD1 might be the D (6 bases). CDR1 and CDR2 (germline): SGHVS, FQNEAQ. This CDR3 spans 14 amino acids. Trimming removed 5 bases at V and 2 bases at J, with 12 bases between. The CDR3 nucleotides read TGTGCCAGCAGCCCGAACAGGGACAACTATGGCTACACCTTC. Translating it yields CASSPNRDNYGYTF. Combining the CDR3 with reference TRBV7-8 and TRBJ1-2 gives the whole variable domain GAGVSQSPRYKVAKRGQDVALRCDPISGHVSLFWYQQALGQGPEFLTYFQNEAQLDKSGLPSDRFFAERPEGSVSTLKIQRTQQEDSAVYLCASSPNRDNYGYTFGSGTRLTVV.

The V call is TRBV6-5, the J call TRBJ1-5; D not resolved. Germline CDR1 reads MNHEY; CDR2 reads SVGAGI. The V gene lost 0 bases and the J gene lost 7 bases, with 13 bases spanning the gap. The CDR3 is made up of 15 amino acids. The CDR3 DNA is TGTGCCAGCAGTTACTCTGATACCCTTGGCCAGCCCCAGCATTTT. Amino acid sequence: CASSYSDTLGQPQHF.

The J gene is TRBJ1-1, the V gene TRBV5-1; the match to TRBD1 covers 7 bases. Germline CDR1 reads SGHRS; CDR2 reads YFSETQ. The CDR3 length is 13 residues. V gave up 0 bases and J gave up 10 bases; unmatched junction bases: 6. The DNA for the CDR3 is TGCGCCAGCAGCTTGGAGACAGGGTTTGGAGCTTTCTTT. This translates into CASSLETGFGAFF.

The chain carries TRBV6-5 and TRBJ1-2; D is unclear. Germline V lookup: CDR1 MNHEY, CDR2 SVGAGI. V was clipped by 6 bases and J by 2 bases, with 10 bases between them. The CDR3 is 13 amino acids. The CDR3 loop reads CASSRDTNYGYTF. The CDR3 DNA is TGTGCCAGCAGCCGTGACACCAACTATGGCTACACCTTC.

With regard to this clone: The sample holds other DNA sequences that translate to the same CDR3. This chain connects TRBV9 to TRBJ2-2, with D unclear. Trimming shortened V by 0 bases and J by 2 bases, and 5 bases separated the two germline ends. CDR1 is SGDLS, CDR2 YYNGEE, per germline. The CDR3 runs 14 residues. In nucleotides, the CDR3 is TGTGCCAGCAGCGTAGGCGGAAACACCGGGGAGCTGTTTTTT. This encodes CASSVGGNTGELFF.

The chain is built from TRBV9 and TRBJ2-1, with 9 bases identical to TRBD1. Germline V gene sequence: CDR1 SGDLS, CDR2 YYNGEE. Trimming removed 4 bases from V and 9 bases from J; junction bases left unmatched: 17. CDR3 size: 17 residues. The CDR3 reads CASSPKAGTGYLGEQFF. Here the CDR3 DNA reads TGTGCCAGCAGCCCTAAGGCCGGGACAGGGTACCTCGGTGAGCAGTTCTTC.

The V gene is TRBV9, the J gene TRBJ2-2, with 8 bases identical to TRBD2. CDR1 is SGDLS, CDR2 YYNGEE, per germline. The CDR3 is made up of 16 amino acids. Unmatched junction bases numbered 4, after V lost 1 base and J lost 2 bases. CDR3 DNA: TGTGCCAGCAGCGTACGTCGGGGGGGAAACACCGGGGAGCTGTTTTTT. Translation: CASSVRRGGNTGELFF.

The CDR3 is CASSPGARNTEAFF. The CDR3 bases are TGTGCCAGCTCACCCGGAGCTAGGAACACTGAAGCTTTCTTT. This chain links TRBV18 with TRBJ1-1; no reliable D call. With 3 bases removed from V and 1 base from J, the gap between germline ends came to 9 bases. Germline CDR1 and CDR2: KGHSH and LQKENI. The CDR3 extends over 14 amino acids.

The gene calls are TRBV30 and TRBJ1-5; the match to TRBD1 covers 7 bases. CDR1 is GTSNPN and CDR2 is SVGIG in the germline V gene (reference sequence). The trim removed 0 bases at V and 0 bases at J, leaving 2 bases unmatched. The CDR3 extends over 15 amino acids. CDR3 coding DNA: TGTGCCTGGAGTGTTGGACAGGTTAGCAATCAGCCCCAGCATTTT. Residues: CAWSVGQVSNQPQHF.